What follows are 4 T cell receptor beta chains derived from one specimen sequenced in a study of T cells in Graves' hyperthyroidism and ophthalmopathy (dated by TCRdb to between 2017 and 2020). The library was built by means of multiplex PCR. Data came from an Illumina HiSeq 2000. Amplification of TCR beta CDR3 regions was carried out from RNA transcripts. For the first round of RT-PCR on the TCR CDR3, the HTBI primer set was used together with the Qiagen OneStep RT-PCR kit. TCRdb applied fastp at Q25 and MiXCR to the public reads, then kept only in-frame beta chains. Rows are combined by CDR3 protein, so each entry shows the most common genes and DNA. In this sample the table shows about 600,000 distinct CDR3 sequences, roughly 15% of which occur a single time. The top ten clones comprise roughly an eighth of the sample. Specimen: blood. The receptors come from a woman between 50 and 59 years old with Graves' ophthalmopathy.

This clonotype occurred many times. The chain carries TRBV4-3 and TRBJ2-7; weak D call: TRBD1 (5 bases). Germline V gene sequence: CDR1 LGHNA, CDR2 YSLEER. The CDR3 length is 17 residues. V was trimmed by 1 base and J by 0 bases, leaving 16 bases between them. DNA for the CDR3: TGCGCCAGCAGCCAAGCAATCGACAGAGCGAGCTCCTACGAGCAGTACTTC. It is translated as CASSQAIDRASSYEQYF.

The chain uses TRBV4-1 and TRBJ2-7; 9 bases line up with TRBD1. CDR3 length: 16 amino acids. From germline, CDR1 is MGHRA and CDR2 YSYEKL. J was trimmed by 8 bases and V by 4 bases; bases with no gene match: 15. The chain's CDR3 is CASSRLPGTGSGQQYF. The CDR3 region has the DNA TGCGCCAGCAGCCGTCTGCCCGGGACAGGGTCGGGTCAGCAGTACTTC.

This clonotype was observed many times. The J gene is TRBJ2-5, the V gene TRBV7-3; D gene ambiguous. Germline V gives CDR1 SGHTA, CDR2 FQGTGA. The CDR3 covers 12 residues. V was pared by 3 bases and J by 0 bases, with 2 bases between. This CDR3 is CASSFNQETQYF. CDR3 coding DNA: TGTGCCAGCAGCTTTAACCAAGAGACCCAGTACTTC.

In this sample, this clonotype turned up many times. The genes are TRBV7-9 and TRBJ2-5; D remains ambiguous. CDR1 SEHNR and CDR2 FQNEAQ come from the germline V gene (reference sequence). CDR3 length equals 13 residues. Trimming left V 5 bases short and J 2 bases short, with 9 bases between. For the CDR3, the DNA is TGTGCCAGCAGCCAACGTGCTCAAGAGACCCAGTACTTC. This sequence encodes CASSQRAQETQYF.